This T cell receptor beta chain originates from a study of shared clonotypes between healthy human individuals. Assay used: immunoSEQ multiplex PCR; TCRdb lists only in-frame clones, some missing. The sample lists about 490,000 clones, over 60% seen once, with roughly 13% in the top ten. The V and J ends lost 4 bases and 5 bases, in that order; junction bases with no gene match: 6. CDR3 length: 14 amino acids. CDR1 and CDR2 (germline): SGHRS, YFSETQ. The source is a woman aged 40 to 50 in good health. Some clones in this sample may be carry-over from other donors' samples. The source material was PBMCs. The rearrangement links TRBV5-1 to TRBJ1-1; 9 bases line up with TRBD1. The CDR3 nucleotides read TGCGCCAGCAGCGAGGACAGGGGAGGAACTGAAGCTTTCTTT. The encoded protein is CASSEDRGGTEAFF.